The rows below give T cell receptor beta chains drawn from one sample of a study of regulatory T cells in long-lasting Graves disease. A single record per CDR3 protein comes from TCRdb applying MiXCR to the multiplex PCR reads. The repertoire consists of around 250,000 distinct CDR3 sequences, with around 19% occurring once and the leading ten covering roughly a fifth. Here the sequenced sample was peripheral blood mononuclear cells (PBMCs), taken at new diagnosis, from a patient treated with antithyroid drugs. The receptors originated from a female donor with Graves disease. CDR3s include the opening cysteine and the closing phenylalanine or tryptophan. D genes are given only for firm matches. Expanded clones are given a class, and other clones once, few, many or no size at all.

v_call	j_call	d_call	clone_size	cdr3_aa	cdr3_nt
TRBV20-1	TRBJ2-3	TRBD2	-	CSARDLASGSADTQYF	TGCAGTGCTAGAGATCTCGCTAGCGGGAGCGCAGATACGCAGTATTTT
TRBV20-1	TRBJ2-3	TRBD2	-	CSAAGTSGSGGTQYF	TGCAGTGCTGCCGGGACTAGCGGGAGCGGGGGTACGCAGTATTTT
TRBV30	TRBJ1-1	-	many	CAWSRLSFEAFF	TGTGCCTGGAGTAGGTTGAGCTTTGAAGCTTTCTTT
TRBV4-2	TRBJ2-7	TRBD2	many	CASSQVSGSGSYEQYF	TGTGCCAGCAGCCAAGTTAGCGGGAGTGGAAGCTACGAGCAGTACTTC
TRBV10-3	TRBJ2-5	-	many	CAISSGSHRDQETQYF	TGTGCCATCAGTTCCGGTTCCCACAGAGACCAAGAGACCCAGTACTTC
TRBV19	TRBJ1-2	-	many	CASSIDRGTYGYTF	TGTGCCAGTAGTATAGACAGGGGAACCTATGGCTACACCTTC
TRBV7-6	TRBJ2-1	-	many	CASSPRGGTQEQFF	TGTGCCAGCAGCCCAAGGGGGGGTACGCAAGAGCAGTTCTTC
TRBV12-3/TRBV12-4	TRBJ2-2	-	many	CASSPQRTYRGELFF	TGTGCCAGCAGTCCCCAGCGGACTTACCGGGGGGAGCTGTTTTTT
TRBV19	TRBJ2-2	TRBD1	few	CASSPWTGVRTGELFF	TGTGCCAGTAGTCCCTGGACAGGGGTCAGGACCGGGGAGCTGTTTTTT
TRBV2	TRBJ2-7	-	many	CASSERSGDTRWGYEQYF	TGTGCCAGCAGTGAAAGGAGCGGAGACACGAGATGGGGCTACGAGCAGTACTTC
TRBV14	TRBJ1-2	-	-	CASSFKAADGYTF	TGTGCCAGCAGTTTTAAGGCTGCGGATGGCTACACCTTC
TRBV19	TRBJ1-5	-	many	CASRSPRDGNQPQHF	TGTGCCAGTAGATCCCCCCGGGATGGCAATCAGCCCCAGCATTTT
TRBV7-9	TRBJ2-7	TRBD2	-	CASSLSGGLHEQYF	TGTGCCAGCAGCTTATCGGGAGGGCTGCACGAGCAGTACTTC
TRBV24-1	TRBJ1-5	TRBD1	many	CATLPGQALNQPQHF	TGTGCCACTTTACCGGGACAGGCTCTCAATCAGCCCCAGCATTTT
TRBV28	TRBJ2-1	-	-	CASSLLVDEQFF	TGTGCCAGCAGTCTTCTGGTGGATGAGCAGTTCTTC
TRBV7-3	TRBJ1-1	-	many	CASSLGVDTEAFF	TGTGCCAGCAGCTTAGGGGTAGACACTGAAGCTTTCTTT
TRBV2	TRBJ1-2	TRBD1	many	CASLRLPGQGAYGYTF	TGTGCCAGCTTGCGCCTACCGGGACAGGGTGCCTATGGCTACACCTTC
TRBV6-2/TRBV6-3	TRBJ1-1	TRBD1	many	CASSFSGQGVTEAFF	TGTGCCAGCAGTTTCTCGGGACAGGGGGTCACTGAAGCTTTCTTT
TRBV19	TRBJ2-5	-	many	CASSIAGNQETQYF	TGTGCCAGTAGTATAGCTGGCAACCAAGAGACCCAGTACTTC
TRBV10-1	TRBJ2-1	-	-	CASSDSRSLVF	TGCGCCAGCAGTGATTCTAGATCACTCGTCTTC
TRBV30	TRBJ2-1	-	-	CAWTGEDEQFF	TGTGCCTGGACCGGCGAAGATGAGCAGTTCTTC
TRBV10-3	TRBJ2-1	-	many	CAINGIGAYNEQFF	TGTGCCATCAACGGGATAGGCGCCTACAATGAGCAGTTCTTC
TRBV7-2	TRBJ2-3	TRBD2	few	CASSLSAGGPNTQYF	TGTGCCAGCAGCTTATCAGCGGGAGGGCCGAATACGCAGTATTTT
TRBV27	TRBJ2-7	TRBD2	many	CASSLKGGPSGGPRPYEQYF	TGTGCCAGCAGTTTAAAGGGGGGGCCTAGCGGGGGCCCGCGGCCCTACGAGCAGTACTTC
TRBV7-3	TRBJ2-2	TRBD1	many	CASSQSSGGGELFF	TGTGCCAGCAGCCAATCCTCAGGGGGCGGGGAGCTGTTTTTT
TRBV4-1	TRBJ2-3	TRBD2	few	CASSQDWREGRDTQYF	TGCGCCAGCAGCCAAGACTGGCGGGAGGGCCGAGATACGCAGTATTTT
TRBV2	TRBJ1-6	-	once	CASGDGIYSYNSPLHF	TGTGCCAGCGGGGACGGCATATACTCCTATAATTCACCCCTCCACTTT